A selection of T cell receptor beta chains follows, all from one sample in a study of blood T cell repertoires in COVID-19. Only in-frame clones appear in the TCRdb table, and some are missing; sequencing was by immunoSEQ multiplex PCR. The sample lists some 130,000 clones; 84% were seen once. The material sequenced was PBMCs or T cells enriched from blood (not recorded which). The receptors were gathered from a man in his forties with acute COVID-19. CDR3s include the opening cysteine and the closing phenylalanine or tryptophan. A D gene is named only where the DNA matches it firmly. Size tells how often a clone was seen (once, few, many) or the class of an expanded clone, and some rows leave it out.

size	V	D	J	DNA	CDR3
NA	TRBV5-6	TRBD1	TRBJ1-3	TGTGCCAGCAGCCTCCGGGACAGGTCTTCCTCTGGAAACACCATATATTTT	CASSLRDRSSSGNTIYF
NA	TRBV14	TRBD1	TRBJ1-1	TGTGCCAGCAGCCTCGGACAGGGGAGCGAAGCTTTCTTT	CASSLGQGSEAFF
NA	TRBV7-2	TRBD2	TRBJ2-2	TGTGCCAGCAGCTTAGTAGGCGGGGGGGACACCGGGGAGCTGTTTTTT	CASSLVGGGDTGELFF
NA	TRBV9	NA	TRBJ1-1	TGTGCCAGCAGCCAGGGGCCGGGGGGCACTGAAGCTTTCTTT	CASSQGPGGTEAFF
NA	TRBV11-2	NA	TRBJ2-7	TGTGCCAGCAGCTTAGAGAGACAAAAGGCCTACGAGCAGTACTTC	CASSLERQKAYEQYF
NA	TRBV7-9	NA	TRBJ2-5	TGTGCCAGCAGCCTCCTTCTCCAGTCCCAAGAGACCCAGTACTTC	CASSLLLQSQETQYF
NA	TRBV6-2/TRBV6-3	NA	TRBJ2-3	TGTGCCAGCAGTTACTCGGGCAGCCCAGATACGCAGTATTTT	CASSYSGSPDTQYF
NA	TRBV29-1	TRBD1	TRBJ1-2	TGCAGCGTTGCCCTTGAGGACAGGGCCATGAGAAACTTC	CSVALEDRAMRNF
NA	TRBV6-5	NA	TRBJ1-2	TGTGCCAGCAGTCCCGAGAGTGGACAGATCTATGGCTACACCTTC	CASSPESGQIYGYTF
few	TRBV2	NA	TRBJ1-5	TGTGCCAGCAGTGTGGCAGGATGGAATCAGCCCCAGCATTTT	CASSVAGWNQPQHF
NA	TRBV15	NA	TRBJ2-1	TGTGCCACCAGCAGATACTCACCGGGTCTTGGTGAGCAGTTCTTC	CATSRYSPGLGEQFF
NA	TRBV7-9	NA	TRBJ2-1	TGTGCCAGCAGCTTAGGGTCCGGGTTCCTTAGGAATGAGCAGTTCTTC	CASSLGSGFLRNEQFF
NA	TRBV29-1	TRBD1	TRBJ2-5	TGCAGCGTTGAATCAGACAGGGCTCGAGAAGAGACCCAGTACTTC	CSVESDRAREETQYF
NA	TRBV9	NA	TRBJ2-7	TGTGCCAGCAGCGTAGTTCCCGGCTCCTACGAGCAGTACTTC	CASSVVPGSYEQYF
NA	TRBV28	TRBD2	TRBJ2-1	TGTGCCAGCAGATACCTTAGCGGGAACTACAATGAGCAGTTCTTC	CASRYLSGNYNEQFF
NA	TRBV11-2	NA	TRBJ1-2	TGTGCCAGCAGCAAGGGGGCTAACTATGGCTACACCTTC	CASSKGANYGYTF
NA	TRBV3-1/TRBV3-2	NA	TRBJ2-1	TGTGCCAGCAGCCGGCTCCGGGCGGACAGCTACAATGAGCAGTTCTTC	CASSRLRADSYNEQFF
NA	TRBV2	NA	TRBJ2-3	TGTGCCAGCAGTGAAGCGATAATAGCAGATACGCAGTATTTT	CASSEAIIADTQYF
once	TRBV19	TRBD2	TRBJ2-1	TGTGCCAGTAGTATAGGACTAGCGGGAAATTCCTACAATGAGCAGTTCTTC	CASSIGLAGNSYNEQFF
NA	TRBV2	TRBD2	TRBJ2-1	TGTGCCAGCAGTGAACTGGCGGGAGGGTACAATGAGCAGTTCTTC	CASSELAGGYNEQFF
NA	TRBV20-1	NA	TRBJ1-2	TGCAGTGCTAGATGGGCGTACGGCTACACCTTC	CSARWAYGYTF
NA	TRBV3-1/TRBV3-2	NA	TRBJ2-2	TGTGCCAGCAGCCAAAGGGGGCAACTAGCCCCCGGGGAGCTGTTTTTT	CASSQRGQLAPGELFF
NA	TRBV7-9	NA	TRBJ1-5	TGTGCCAGCACTGGATCCAGGGTTAGCAATCAGCCCCAGCATTTT	CASTGSRVSNQPQHF
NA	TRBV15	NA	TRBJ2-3	TGTGCCACCAGCAGAGATTGGGCTGACACAGATACGCAGTATTTT	CATSRDWADTDTQYF
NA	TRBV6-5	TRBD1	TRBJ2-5	TGTGCCAGCAGTTACCGTGGACAGGGTAACCGGGAGACCCAGTACTTC	CASSYRGQGNRETQYF
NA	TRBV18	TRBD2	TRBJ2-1	TGTGCCAGCTCACCACCGAGGTGGGAGGGCCGATATGAGCAGTTCTTC	CASSPPRWEGRYEQFF
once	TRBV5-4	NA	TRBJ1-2	TGTGCCAGCAGCTTGGAACAGGGCTATGGCTACACCTTC	CASSLEQGYGYTF
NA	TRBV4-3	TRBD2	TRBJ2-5	TGCGCCAGCAGCCAAGGAGCGGGGGGCCGACAAGAGACCCAGTACTTC	CASSQGAGGRQETQYF
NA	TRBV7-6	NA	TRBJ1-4	TGTGCCAGCAGCTTAACCCCCCCCGGTACTAATGAAAAACTGTTTTTT	CASSLTPPGTNEKLFF
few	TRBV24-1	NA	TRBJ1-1	TGTGCCACCAGTGGTTCTAGCACGAACACTGAAGCTTTCTTT	CATSGSSTNTEAFF
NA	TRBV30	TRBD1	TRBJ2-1	TGTGCCTGGGGACAGGGAAACTACAATGAGCAGTTCTTC	CAWGQGNYNEQFF
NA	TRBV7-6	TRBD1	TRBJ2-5	TGTGCCAGCAGCGATAAAACAGGGGAGAGCGAGACCCAGTACTTC	CASSDKTGESETQYF
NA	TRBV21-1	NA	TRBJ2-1	TGTGCCAGCAACTTCTCCGATAGCGCCCCAGATGAGCAGTTCTTC	CASNFSDSAPDEQFF
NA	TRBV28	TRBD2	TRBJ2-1	TGTGCCAGCAGCCTTACGACTAGCGGTGCCGGGGATGAGCAGTTCTTC	CASSLTTSGAGDEQFF
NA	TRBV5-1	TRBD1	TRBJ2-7	TGCGCCAGCAGCTGGACCCCGGGACAGGGGCCCTACGAGCAGTACTTC	CASSWTPGQGPYEQYF
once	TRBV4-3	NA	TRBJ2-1	TGCGCCAGCAGCCAAGGGACCCTCGGGGTTGATGAGCAGTTCTTC	CASSQGTLGVDEQFF
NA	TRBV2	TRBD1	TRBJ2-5	TGTGCCACCACCTGGGACAGGAACCAAGAGACCCAGTACTTC	CATTWDRNQETQYF
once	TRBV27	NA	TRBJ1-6	TGTGCCAGCAGACGAAGGACAGTGCTGGGTTCTAGCTCCTATAATTCACCCCTCCACTTT	CASRRRTVLGSSSYNSPLHF
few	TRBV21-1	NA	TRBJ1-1	TGTGCCAGCAGCAAAAATGGGGGACAGGGTAGAGGGGACACTGAAGCTTTCTTT	CASSKNGGQGRGDTEAFF
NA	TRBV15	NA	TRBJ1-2	TGTGCCACCAGAGGCCGCGGACAGCACTATGGCTACACCTTC	CATRGRGQHYGYTF
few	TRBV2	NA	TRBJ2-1	TGTGCCAGCAGTGAGGGAGGTTCTCAGGGCAATGAGCAGTTCTTC	CASSEGGSQGNEQFF
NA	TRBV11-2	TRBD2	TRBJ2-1	TGTGCCAGCAGCTTAGAGCAGAGGCGGGGGGGCTACAATGAGCAGTTCTTC	CASSLEQRRGGYNEQFF
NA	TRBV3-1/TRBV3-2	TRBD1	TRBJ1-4	TGTGCCAGCAGCCTACGTGGGACAGGGAATGAAAAACTGTTTTTT	CASSLRGTGNEKLFF
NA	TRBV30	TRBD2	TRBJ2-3	TGTGCCTGGAGATGGGGAGGGGCAGATACGCAGTATTTT	CAWRWGGADTQYF
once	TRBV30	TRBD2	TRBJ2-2	TGTGCCTGGAGGGGGATCCTAGCGGGATTTTACACCGGGGAGCTGTTTTTT	CAWRGILAGFYTGELFF
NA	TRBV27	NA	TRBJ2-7	TGTGCCAGCAGACGTTGGGACTCAAACTACGAGCAGTACTTC	CASRRWDSNYEQYF
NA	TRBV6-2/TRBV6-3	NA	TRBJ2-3	TGTGCCAGCAGTACCCCCTGGGGGGGCGATACGCAGTATTTT	CASSTPWGGDTQYF